What follows describes a single TCR beta chain. Its antigen remains unidentified. The sample belongs to a study of chemoradiotherapy in HPV16-positive cancers. Using immunoSEQ multiplex PCR, the repertoire was profiled, and TCRdb retains in-frame clones only, with some absent. The sample yields some 14,000 clones, over 75% seen once. CDR3 size: 13 residues. Looked up from germline, CDR1 is MGHDK and CDR2 is SYGVNS. Trimming removed 2 bases from V and 6 bases from J, with 9 bases in between. Repertoires were sampled repeatedly during chemoradiotherapy. Regarding the study as a whole: Candidate HPV-specific clones and E7-related TCR motifs grew in tumor during treatment.

The source of this sequence is a human donor with HPV-associated anogenital cancer. The V call is TRBV25-1, the J call TRBJ2-3; D gene unclear. This material was acquired from a patient who underwent chemoradiotherapy. The CDR3, as DNA: TGTGCCAGCAGTGAACCCCAACCTGATACGCAGTATTTT. Translating it yields CASSEPQPDTQYF. The variable domain in full, completed from reference TRBV25-1 and TRBJ2-3, reads EADIYQTPRYLVIGTGKKITLECSQTMGHDKMYWYQQDPGMELHLIHYSYGVNSTEKGDLSSESTVSRIRTEHFPLTLESARPSHTSQYLCASSEPQPDTQYFGPGTRLTVL.